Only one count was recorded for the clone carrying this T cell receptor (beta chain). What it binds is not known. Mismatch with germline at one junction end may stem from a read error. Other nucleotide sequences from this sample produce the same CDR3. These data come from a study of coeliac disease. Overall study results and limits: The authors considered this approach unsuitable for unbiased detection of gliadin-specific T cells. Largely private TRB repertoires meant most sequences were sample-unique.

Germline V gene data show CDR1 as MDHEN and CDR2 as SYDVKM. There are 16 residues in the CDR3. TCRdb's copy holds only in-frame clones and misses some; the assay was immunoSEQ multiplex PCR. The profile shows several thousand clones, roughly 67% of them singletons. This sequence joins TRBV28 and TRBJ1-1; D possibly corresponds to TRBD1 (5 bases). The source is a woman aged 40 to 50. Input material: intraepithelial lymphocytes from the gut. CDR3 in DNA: TGTGCCAGCAGCTCCACCGGGGACTACATGAACACCGAAGCTTTCTTT. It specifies CASSSTGDYMNTEAFF.